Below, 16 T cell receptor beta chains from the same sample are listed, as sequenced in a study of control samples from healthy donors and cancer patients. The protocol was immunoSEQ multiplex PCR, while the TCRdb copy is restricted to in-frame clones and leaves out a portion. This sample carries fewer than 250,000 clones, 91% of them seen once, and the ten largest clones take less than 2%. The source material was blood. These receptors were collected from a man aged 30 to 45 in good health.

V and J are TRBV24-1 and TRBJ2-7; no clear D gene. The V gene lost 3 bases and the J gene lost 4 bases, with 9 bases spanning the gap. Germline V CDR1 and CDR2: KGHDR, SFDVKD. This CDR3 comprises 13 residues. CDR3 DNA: TGTGCCACCAGTGATCGGAACTTTTACGAGCAGTACTTC. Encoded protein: CATSDRNFYEQYF.

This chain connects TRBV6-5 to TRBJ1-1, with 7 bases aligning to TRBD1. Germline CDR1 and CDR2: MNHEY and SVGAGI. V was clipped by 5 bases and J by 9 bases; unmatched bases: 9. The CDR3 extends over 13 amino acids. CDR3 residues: CASSLDRDVQAFF. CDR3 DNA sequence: TGTGCCAGCAGTCTAGACAGGGATGTTCAAGCTTTCTTT.

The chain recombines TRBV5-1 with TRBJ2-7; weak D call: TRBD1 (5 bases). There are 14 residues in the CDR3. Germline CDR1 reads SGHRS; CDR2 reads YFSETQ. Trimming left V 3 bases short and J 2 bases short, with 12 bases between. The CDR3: CASSSTDKTYEQYF. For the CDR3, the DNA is TGCGCCAGCAGCTCAACGGACAAGACCTACGAGCAGTACTTC.

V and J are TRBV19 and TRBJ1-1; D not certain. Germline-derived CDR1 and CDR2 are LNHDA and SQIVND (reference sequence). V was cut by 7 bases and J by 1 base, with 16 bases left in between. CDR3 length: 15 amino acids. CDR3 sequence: CASTLGRRPNTEAFF. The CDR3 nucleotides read TGTGCCAGTACCCTGGGGAGGAGACCGAACACTGAAGCTTTCTTT.

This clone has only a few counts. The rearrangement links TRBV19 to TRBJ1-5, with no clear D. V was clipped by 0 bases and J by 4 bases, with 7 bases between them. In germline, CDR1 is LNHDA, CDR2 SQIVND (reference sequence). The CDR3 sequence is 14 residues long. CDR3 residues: CASSIDLLNQPQHF. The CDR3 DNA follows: TGTGCCAGTAGTATAGACCTCTTGAATCAGCCCCAGCATTTT. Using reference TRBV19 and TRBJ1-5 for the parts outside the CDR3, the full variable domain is DGGITQSPKYLFRKEGQNVTLSCEQNLNHDAMYWYRQDPGQGLRLIYYSQIVNDFQKGDIAEGYSVSREKKESFPLTVTSAQKNPTAFYLCASSIDLLNQPQHFGDGTRLSIL.

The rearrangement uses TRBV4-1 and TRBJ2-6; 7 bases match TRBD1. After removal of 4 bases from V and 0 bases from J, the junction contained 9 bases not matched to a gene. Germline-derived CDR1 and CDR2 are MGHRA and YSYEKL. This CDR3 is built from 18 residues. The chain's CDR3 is CASSLRGQAISGANVLTF. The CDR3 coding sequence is TGCGCCAGCAGCCTCCGAGGACAGGCAATCTCTGGGGCCAACGTCCTGACTTTC.

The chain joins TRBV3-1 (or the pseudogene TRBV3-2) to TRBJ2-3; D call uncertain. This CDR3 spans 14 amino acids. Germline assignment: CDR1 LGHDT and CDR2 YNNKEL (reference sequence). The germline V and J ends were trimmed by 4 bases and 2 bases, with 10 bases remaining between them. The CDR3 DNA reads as TGTGCCAGCAGCCTAACAGATTACACAGATACGCAGTATTTT. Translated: CASSLTDYTDTQYF.

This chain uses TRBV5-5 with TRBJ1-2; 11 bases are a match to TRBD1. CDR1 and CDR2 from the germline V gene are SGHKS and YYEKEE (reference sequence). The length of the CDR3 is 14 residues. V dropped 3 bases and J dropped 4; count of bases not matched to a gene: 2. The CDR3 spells CASSWGQGVYGYTF. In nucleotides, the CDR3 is TGTGCCAGCAGCTGGGGACAGGGGGTCTATGGCTACACCTTC.

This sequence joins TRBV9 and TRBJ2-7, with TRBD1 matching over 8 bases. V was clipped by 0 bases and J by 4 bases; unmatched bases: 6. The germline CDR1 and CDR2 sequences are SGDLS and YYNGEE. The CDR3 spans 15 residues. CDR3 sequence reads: CASSVGQGYGYEQYF. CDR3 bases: TGTGCCAGCAGCGTAGGACAGGGGTACGGGTACGAGCAGTACTTC.

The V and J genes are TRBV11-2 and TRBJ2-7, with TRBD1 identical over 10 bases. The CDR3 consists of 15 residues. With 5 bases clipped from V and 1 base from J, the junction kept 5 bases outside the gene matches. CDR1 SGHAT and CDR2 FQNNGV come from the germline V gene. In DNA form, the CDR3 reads TGTGCCAGCAGCATCGACAGGGGGCTATCCTACGAGCAGTACTTC. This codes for CASSIDRGLSYEQYF.

CDR3 DNA: TGTGCCAGCAGCTTTATCGGGAAATCCTACAATGAGCAGTTCTTC. Its protein is CASSFIGKSYNEQFF. The chain is built from TRBV7-6 and TRBJ2-1; D may be TRBD2 (5 bases). The CDR3 spans 15 residues. V was shortened by 3 bases and J by 1 base, with 10 bases between the two germline ends. The germline gives CDR1 SGHVS, CDR2 FNYEAQ.

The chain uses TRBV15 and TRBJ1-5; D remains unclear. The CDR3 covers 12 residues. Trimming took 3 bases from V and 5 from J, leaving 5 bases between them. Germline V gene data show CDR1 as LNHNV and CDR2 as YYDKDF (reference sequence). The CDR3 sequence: CATSSSDQPQHF. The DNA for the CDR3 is TGTGCCACCAGCAGCAGCGATCAGCCCCAGCATTTT.

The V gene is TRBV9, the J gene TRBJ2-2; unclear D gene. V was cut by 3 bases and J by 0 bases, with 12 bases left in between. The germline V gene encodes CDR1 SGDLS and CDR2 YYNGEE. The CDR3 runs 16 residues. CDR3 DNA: TGTGCCAGCAGCGCAACAACCCGGGCGAACACCGGGGAGCTGTTTTTT. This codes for CASSATTRANTGELFF. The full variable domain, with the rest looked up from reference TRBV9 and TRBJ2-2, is DSGVTQTPKHLITATGQRVTLRCSPRSGDLSVYWYQQSLDQGLQFLIQYYNGEERAKGNILERFSAQQFPDLHSELNLSSLELGDSALYFCASSATTRANTGELFFGEGSRLTVL.

CDR3 sequence (DNA): TGTGCCAGCAGTCCCCGTCGTGACCGGCCCTACGAGCAGTACTTC. This encodes CASSPRRDRPYEQYF. This chain joins TRBV2 and TRBJ2-7; no reliable D call. Trimming cost V 5 bases and J 2 bases, with 16 bases left between them. The CDR3 extends over 15 amino acids. Germline CDR1 reads SNHLY; CDR2 reads FYNNEI.

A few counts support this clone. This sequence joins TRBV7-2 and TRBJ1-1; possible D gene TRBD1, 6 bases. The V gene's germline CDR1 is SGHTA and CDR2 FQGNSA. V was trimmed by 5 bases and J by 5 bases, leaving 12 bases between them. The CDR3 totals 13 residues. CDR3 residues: CASSQGRDTEAFF. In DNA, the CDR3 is TGTGCCAGCAGCCAGGGGAGGGATACTGAAGCTTTCTTT.

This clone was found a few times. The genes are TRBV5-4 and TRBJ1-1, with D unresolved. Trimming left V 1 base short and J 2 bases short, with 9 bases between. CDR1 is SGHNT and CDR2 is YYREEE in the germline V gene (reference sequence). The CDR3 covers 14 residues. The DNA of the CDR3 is TGTGCCAGCAGCTTGTTTAGGTCTAACACTGAAGCTTTCTTT. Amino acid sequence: CASSLFRSNTEAFF.